Below are 20 T cell receptor beta chains sequenced from a single sample in a study of vaccination and CD4 T cells after COVID-19 (dated by TCRdb to 2022 to 2024). Their antigens remain unidentified. The sample's treatment or condition label, in plain terms: roughly ten-day PBMC culture with coronavirus spike peptide pools or control peptides (ViraFEST assay). Library creation used PCR. Reads for this sample came from an Illumina iSeq 100. DNA from cultured CD4+ T cells underwent TCR sequencing with the Oncomine TCR Beta short-read assay at the Johns Hopkins FTIC core. TCRdb's own reprocessing of the public reads used fastp at Q25 and MiXCR and kept productive beta chains. Each CDR3 protein gets just one entry, which takes the most common genes and DNA from the rows behind it. The sample data list 6,500 to 10,000 distinct CDR3 sequences, and approximately 60% of these were observed just once. The ten most abundant clones make up 17% of the sample.

Sequenced material: cultured CD4+ T cells from blood, taken after SARS-CoV-2 vaccination. The receptors shown here come from a human donor with COVID-19.

This clonotype is a singleton in its sample. The CDR3 sequence is CASSNLGQANTGELFF. In DNA form, the CDR3 reads TGTGCCAGCAGCAACCTGGGACAGGCAAACACCGGGGAGCTGTTTTTT. The rearrangement joins TRBV5-6 to TRBJ2-2; 8 positions agree with TRBD1. Per germline, CDR1 SGHDT and CDR2 YYEEEE. V gave up 4 bases and J gave up 2 bases; unmatched junction bases: 7. CDR3 length equals 16 residues.

The chain uses TRBV12-3 or TRBV12-4 and TRBJ1-6, with TRBD1 matching over 9 bases. V lost 6 bases, J lost 4 bases, and 7 bases stayed unmatched. The CDR3 totals 16 residues. CDR3 nucleotide sequence: TGTGCCAGCAGCTCTACAGGGGGCTCTTATAATTCACCCCTCCACTTT. It codes for CASSSTGGSYNSPLHF.

The CDR3 nucleotides are TGTGCCAGCAGTGTTACCGCCCCCCGCTCTGGAAACACCATATATTTT. The encoded protein is CASSVTAPRSGNTIYF. The chain joins TRBV6-1 to TRBJ1-3; no clear D. Germline values: CDR1 MNHNS, CDR2 SASEGT. Trimming cost V 4 bases and J 0 bases, with 13 bases left between them. The CDR3 has 16 amino acids.

The V gene is TRBV6-1, the J gene TRBJ1-3; 7 nucleotides line up with TRBD1. V shed 8 bases and J 4 bases; nucleotides not matched to a gene: 11. The CDR3 is 15 amino acids. Germline V gene lookup returns CDR1 MNHNS and CDR2 SASEGT. CDR3 protein: CASGREGAGGNTIYF. In DNA form, the CDR3 reads TGTGCCAGCGGAAGGGAGGGGGCTGGGGGAAACACCATATATTTT.

This sequence joins TRBV6-1 and TRBJ1-3; 8 bases fit TRBD1. The CDR3 contains 18 residues. CDR1 MNHNS and CDR2 SASEGT come from the germline V gene. V trimming: 2 bases; J trimming: 0 bases; junction bases outside the gene matches: 9. For the CDR3, the DNA is TGTGCCAGCAGTGAAAGTACAGGGGGACGGGGCTCTGGAAACACCATATATTTT. Encoded protein: CASSESTGGRGSGNTIYF.

This clonotype has only one observation. This rearrangement joins TRBV20-1 to TRBJ2-6; D ambiguous. Trimming removed 5 bases from V and 1 base from J, with 9 bases in between. Per the germline V gene, CDR1 is DFQATT and CDR2 is SNEGSKA (reference sequence). This CDR3 contains 14 residues. The CDR3 sequence is CSAERSSGANVLTF. The CDR3 DNA reads as TGCAGTGCTGAACGGAGTTCTGGGGCCAACGTCCTGACTTTC.

The V gene is TRBV7-6, the J gene TRBJ2-7; a possible D gene is TRBD1 (5 bases). The V end lost 5 bases, the J end lost 4 bases, and 12 bases lay between the germline ends. Germline loops: CDR1 SGHVS, CDR2 FNYEAQ. The CDR3 is 13 amino acids. The CDR3 DNA is TGTGCCAGCAGCCCAACGGCAGGGTACGAGCAGTACTTC. As protein: CASSPTAGYEQYF.

This chain joins TRBV24-1 and TRBJ2-1, with D perhaps TRBD2 (7 bases). The germline V gene encodes CDR1 KGHDR and CDR2 SFDVKD. V was clipped by 3 bases and J by 3 bases, with 11 bases between them. The CDR3 has 15 residues. The CDR3 DNA follows: TGTGCCACCAGTGATGGGGGGGGCAGCTACAATGAGCAGTTCTTC. Its protein product is CATSDGGGSYNEQFF.

On this clonotype: One junction end disagrees with the germline gene, perhaps due to a read error. V and J are TRBV25-1 and TRBJ2-3; 9 bases agree with TRBD2. Germline CDR1 reads MGHDK; CDR2 reads SYGVNS. The CDR3 contains 14 residues. CDR3 amino acids: CASSNSGGTNTQYF. The CDR3 DNA reads as TGTGCCAGCAGTAATAGCGGGGGCACAAATACGCAGTATTTT. Filled out from reference TRBV25-1 and TRBJ2-3, the complete variable domain reads EADIYQTPRYLVIGTGKKITLECSQTMGHDKMYWYQQDPGMELHLIHYSYGVNSTEKGDLSSESTVSRIRTEHFPLTLESARPSHTSQYLCASSNSGGTNTQYFGPGTRLTVL.

This clonotype appeared a single time. V gene TRBV4-1 combines with J gene TRBJ2-3, with a tentative D call TRBD1 (6 bases). V was shortened by 0 bases and J by 0 bases, with 13 bases between the two germline ends. Per the germline V gene, CDR1 is MGHRA and CDR2 is YSYEKL. This CDR3 comprises 17 residues. The CDR3, as DNA: TGCGCCAGCAGCCAAGATGGAACAGGGTCGAGCACAGATACGCAGTATTTT. Protein sequence: CASSQDGTGSSTDTQYF.

This sequence joins TRBV19 and TRBJ1-1; unclear D gene. The germline V gene encodes CDR1 LNHDA and CDR2 SQIVND (reference sequence). Trimming left V 0 bases short and J 1 base short, with 12 bases between. The CDR3 is made up of 16 amino acids. CDR3 sequence: CASSIEGGFRNTEAFF. The CDR3 DNA reads TGTGCCAGTAGTATAGAAGGCGGTTTTAGGAACACTGAAGCTTTCTTT.

This clonotype was picked up a small number of times. This sequence joins TRBV27 and TRBJ2-1, with 9 bases aligning to TRBD2. Germline V gene data show CDR1 as MNHEY and CDR2 as SMNVEV (reference sequence). J gave up 4 bases and V 3 bases, and 4 bases lay outside the gene matches. This CDR3 has 15 residues. This chain's CDR3 is CASSFRLAGYNEQFF. In nucleotides, the CDR3 is TGTGCCAGCAGTTTCCGTCTAGCGGGGTACAATGAGCAGTTCTTC.

The chain employs TRBV7-6 and TRBJ2-2; D uncertain. CDR3 length: 15 residues. V was clipped by 2 bases and J by 0 bases, with 7 bases between them. Germline CDR1 reads SGHVS; CDR2 reads FNYEAQ. The CDR3 loop is CASSLIGTNTGELFF. The CDR3 coding sequence is TGTGCCAGCAGCTTAATAGGGACGAACACCGGGGAGCTGTTTTTT.

The chain links TRBV20-1 to TRBJ2-1; D is undetermined. The CDR3 totals 12 residues. V was cut by 2 bases and J by 7 bases, with 9 bases left in between. Germline V lookup: CDR1 DFQATT, CDR2 SNEGSKA (reference sequence). CDR3 nucleotides: TGCAGTGCTAGAAAACAGAATAATGAGCAGTTCTTC. Translation gives CSARKQNNEQFF.

The sample holds a few counts of this clonotype. The rearrangement links TRBV6-5 to TRBJ1-6; a possible D gene is TRBD1 (6 bases). CDR3 size: 16 residues. CDR1 MNHEY and CDR2 SVGAGI come from the germline V gene. V lost 4 bases, J lost 5 bases, and 15 bases lay in between. For the CDR3, the DNA is TGTGCCAGCAGTTCGGAAACAGGGTGGAATAATTCACCCCTCCACTTT. Protein sequence: CASSSETGWNNSPLHF.

The chain couples TRBV28 to TRBJ1-5; 7 positions match TRBD1. Trimming removed 5 bases from V and 4 bases from J; junction bases left unmatched: 8. The CDR3 is 15 amino acids. The V gene's germline CDR1 is MDHEN and CDR2 SYDVKM. CDR3 in DNA: TGTGCCAGCAGTCCGGGGGACAGACCTAATCAGCCCCAGCATTTT. Translated, it gives CASSPGDRPNQPQHF. The complete variable domain, with remaining parts taken from reference TRBV28 and TRBJ1-5, reads DVKVTQSSRYLVKRTGEKVFLECVQDMDHENMFWYRQDPGLGLRLIYFSYDVKMKEKGDIPEGYSVSREKKERFSLILESASTNQTSMYLCASSPGDRPNQPQHFGDGTRLSIL.

J is TRBJ1-4 and V is TRBV19; D possibly corresponds to TRBD1 (5 bases). CDR1 and CDR2 (germline): LNHDA, SQIVND (reference sequence). The CDR3 has 14 amino acids. V was clipped by 5 bases and J by 4 bases, with 11 bases between them. The CDR3 bases are TGTGCCAGTAGTCCCCCGGGGGGTAATGAAAAACTGTTTTTT. Amino acids: CASSPPGGNEKLFF.

This sequence joins TRBV27 and TRBJ1-2, with a weak D call TRBD1 (6 bases). CDR1 and CDR2 from the germline V gene are MNHEY and SMNVEV (reference sequence). Deletions cut 5 bases from V and 5 bases from J, with 9 bases between. The CDR3 loop spans 12 amino acids. In nucleotides, the CDR3 is TGTGCCAGCAGTGAAGGGGGGTATGGCTACACCTTC. Protein: CASSEGGYGYTF.

The rearrangement links TRBV11-2 to TRBJ1-3; D not certain. This CDR3 contains 13 residues. The germline CDR1 and CDR2 sequences are SGHAT and FQNNGV. The V gene lost 1 base and the J gene lost 7 bases, with 8 bases spanning the gap. The CDR3 region has the DNA TGTGCCAGCAGCTTAGGGGAAAAGAACACCATATATTTT. This translates into CASSLGEKNTIYF.

The V gene is TRBV19, the J gene TRBJ2-4, with unresolved D. Trimming shortened V by 5 bases and J by 0 bases, and 8 bases separated the two germline ends. There are 14 residues in the CDR3. Germline CDR1 and CDR2: LNHDA and SQIVND (reference sequence). CDR3 protein: CASSVASAKNIQYF. In nucleotides, the CDR3 is TGTGCCAGTAGTGTCGCTTCAGCCAAAAACATTCAGTACTTC.